This T cell receptor (beta chain) was observed in a study of vaccination effects on CD4 cells after COVID-19. The data were produced by immunoSEQ multiplex PCR, yet TCRdb's version contains in-frame clones alone and is incomplete. This table has about 46,000 clones, around 74% appearing once. Before sequencing, viral peptide pools were used by the ViraFEST assay to expand antigen-specific CD4+ T cells. Subsequent to roughly 10 days of culture, CD4+ T cells were isolated. Everyone in the study got two shots of either the BNT162b2 or mRNA-1273 vaccine. Trimming cost V 6 bases and J 0 bases; bases outside gene matches: 9. The CDR3 runs 16 residues. Germline V gene data show CDR1 as SGHVS and CDR2 as FNYEAQ. As for this clone: Antigen unknown.

The clonotype was recovered from a human donor who received a COVID-19 vaccine. This material consisted of CD4+ T cells from PBMCs cultured with HCoV-OC43 spike peptides, taken after COVID-19 vaccination. Subset defined: HCoV-OC43 spike overlapping peptide pool stimulation. V and J are TRBV7-6 and TRBJ2-3, with 7 bases lining up with TRBD2. As DNA, the CDR3 is TGTGCCAGCAGTTCCCAAGCGGGGATGAGCACAGATACGCAGTATTTT. This translates into CASSSQAGMSTDTQYF. The full variable domain, with the rest looked up from reference TRBV7-6 and TRBJ2-3, is GAGVSQSPRYKVTKRGQDVALRCDPISGHVSLYWYRQALGQGPEFLTYFNYEAQQDKSGLPNDRFSAERPEGSISTLTIQRTEQRDSAMYRCASSSQAGMSTDTQYFGPGTRLTVL.